Each of the 14 T cell receptor beta chains below was sequenced from the same sample in a study of CD8 T cells in ankylosing spondylitis. Study-wide findings and caveats: What appeared characteristic of ankylosing spondylitis blood was a TCR beta motif of about eight highly homologous variants.

MiXCR, applied by TCRdb to the 5' RACE reads, yields one record per CDR3 protein. The sample lists more than 400,000 distinct CDR3 sequences; roughly 5.2% were seen once. Their antigens are not known. The sequencing sample was made of blood, either unsorted or a sorted T cell fraction (not recorded which). All receptors come from a male donor with ankylosing spondylitis.

This clonotype was seen many times. This chain connects TRBV12-3 or TRBV12-4 to TRBJ1-2, with unresolved D. This CDR3 comprises 14 residues. V was shortened by 3 bases and J by 14 bases, with 22 bases between the two germline ends. CDR3 residues: CASSLKADGYQGTF. In DNA, the CDR3 is TGTGCCAGCAGTTTGAAGGCGGATGGGTATCAAGGAACCTTC.

This clonotype was detected many times. The chain carries TRBV29-1 and TRBJ1-5; no clear D. The CDR3 sequence is 13 residues long. CDR1 and CDR2 (germline): SQVTM, ANQGSEA. V lost 4 bases, J lost 3 bases, and 10 bases lay in between. The CDR3 DNA sequence: TGCAGCGTTGCCCGGGCCTTCAATCAGCCCCAGCATTTT. This encodes CSVARAFNQPQHF.

The V call is TRBV12-3 or TRBV12-4, the J call TRBJ1-3; tentatively, D is TRBD1 (6 bases). The CDR3 has 17 residues. V was cut by 0 bases and J by 0 bases, with 12 bases left in between. CDR3 nucleotide sequence: TGTGCCAGCAGTTTAGCGCTAATAGGGGGCTCTGGAAACACCATATATTTT. Protein product: CASSLALIGGSGNTIYF.

This clonotype appeared many times. The V call is TRBV6-2 or TRBV6-3, the J call TRBJ2-5, with unresolved D. The V end was cut by 6 bases, the J end by 7 bases, with 21 bases between. The CDR3 consists of 15 residues. CDR1 and CDR2 from the germline V gene are MNHEY and SVGEGT. In DNA form, the CDR3 reads TGTGCCAGCAGCCCCCCAGGTCCGATCCTTGGGACCCAGTACTTC. The encoded protein is CASSPPGPILGTQYF.

This clonotype has at least ten counts. The gene calls are TRBV7-9 and TRBJ2-1; D is unclear. CDR1 and CDR2 (germline): SEHNR, FQNEAQ (reference sequence). V lost 5 bases, J lost 13 bases, and 15 bases lay in between. This CDR3 has 12 residues. In DNA form, the CDR3 reads TGTGCCAGCAGCCAGATAGGGTCGAAACAGTTCTTC. Amino acid sequence: CASSQIGSKQFF.

This clonotype was counted ten times or more. The chain recombines TRBV7-2 with TRBJ2-3; D not certain. From germline, CDR1 is SGHTA and CDR2 FQGNSA. Trimming shortened V by 0 bases and J by 0 bases, and 19 bases separated the two germline ends. CDR3 length equals 19 residues. The CDR3 sequence is CASSLALGHSTPSTDTQYF. The CDR3 coding sequence is TGTGCCAGCAGCTTAGCGCTCGGGCACTCAACACCTAGCACAGATACGCAGTATTTT.

This clonotype was seen repeatedly, ten times or more. The V gene is TRBV27, the J gene TRBJ1-4; D possibly corresponds to TRBD1 (5 bases). Trimming shortened V by 8 bases and J by 6 bases, and 19 bases separated the two germline ends. CDR1 MNHEY and CDR2 SMNVEV come from the germline V gene (reference sequence). The CDR3 totals 15 residues. CDR3 sequence (DNA): TGTGCCAGCCAACGGGGCCTGGGATTCGATGAAAAACTGTTTTTT. It yields the protein CASQRGLGFDEKLFF.

This clonotype was picked up many times. J is TRBJ2-1 and V is TRBV29-1, with D maybe TRBD1 (6 bases). With 3 bases removed from V and 2 bases from J, the gap between germline ends came to 8 bases. The CDR3 consists of 13 residues. Germline CDR1 SQVTM, CDR2 ANQGSEA. The CDR3 spells CSVDQGTYNEQFF. The DNA of the CDR3 is TGCAGCGTTGACCAGGGGACCTACAATGAGCAGTTCTTC.

Worth noting for this clonotype: With a much larger clone just one base away, this may be a read error. The V call is TRBV2, the J call TRBJ1-5, with unresolved D. Germline values: CDR1 SNHLY, CDR2 FYNNEI. V was trimmed by 9 bases and J by 3 bases, leaving 12 bases between them. The CDR3 has 13 amino acids. CDR3 protein: CARSQSFNQPQHF. The CDR3 DNA reads TGTGCCAGAAGTCAATCGTTCAATCAGCCCCAGCATTTT.

Many counts were recorded for this clonotype. The CDR3 sequence: CSASRVGIVEQYF. The CDR3 DNA follows: TGCAGTGCTAGCAGGGTTGGGATAGTCGAGCAGTACTTC. The chain carries TRBV20-1 and TRBJ2-7; a weak D match, TRBD1 (5 bases). V was pared by 3 bases and J by 6 bases, with 15 bases between. Looked up from germline, CDR1 is DFQATT and CDR2 is SNEGSKA (reference sequence). This CDR3 region has 13 residues.

This clonotype came up a few times. This chain links TRBV7-2 with TRBJ2-1; the match to TRBD2 covers 12 bases. V shed 8 bases and J 0 bases; nucleotides not matched to a gene: 26. The CDR3 contains 23 residues. Germline-derived CDR1 and CDR2 are SGHTA and FQGNSA. CDR3 sequence reads: CASEVFYGLAGGVTSSSYNEQFF. The CDR3 DNA reads as TGTGCCAGCGAAGTTTTTTATGGGCTAGCGGGGGGGGTGACCTCGAGCTCCTACAATGAGCAGTTCTTC.

Ten or more counts support this clonotype. This chain's CDR3 is CASSPGGSVPYGYTF. The CDR3 DNA is TGCGCCAGCAGCCCAGGAGGGTCAGTTCCTTATGGCTACACCTTC. V is TRBV5-1 and J is TRBJ1-2, with unresolved D. Per the germline V gene, CDR1 is SGHRS and CDR2 is YFSETQ. Trimming shortened V by 4 bases and J by 5 bases, and 18 bases separated the two germline ends. The CDR3 spans 15 residues.

This clonotype was observed many times. The chain employs TRBV7-2 and TRBJ2-3; D possibly corresponds to TRBD1 (6 bases). CDR1 is SGHTA, CDR2 FQGNSA, per germline. The CDR3 has 16 residues. V lost 1 base to trimming and J lost 2 bases, with 13 bases between them. CDR3 nucleotide sequence: TGTGCCAGCAGCTTAGACAGGGCCTCCCCCACAGATACGCAGTATTTT. Encoded protein: CASSLDRASPTDTQYF.

This clonotype was observed at least ten times. Here the CDR3 DNA reads TGTGCCATCAGGAGCGGGACAGGACCCTACGAGCAGTACTTC. Residues: CAIRSGTGPYEQYF. The chain carries TRBV10-3 and TRBJ2-7, with a weak D call TRBD1 (8 bases). CDR1 ENHRY and CDR2 SYGVKD come from the germline V gene. V dropped 6 bases and J dropped 2 bases, with 14 bases sitting between them. The CDR3 is 14 amino acids.